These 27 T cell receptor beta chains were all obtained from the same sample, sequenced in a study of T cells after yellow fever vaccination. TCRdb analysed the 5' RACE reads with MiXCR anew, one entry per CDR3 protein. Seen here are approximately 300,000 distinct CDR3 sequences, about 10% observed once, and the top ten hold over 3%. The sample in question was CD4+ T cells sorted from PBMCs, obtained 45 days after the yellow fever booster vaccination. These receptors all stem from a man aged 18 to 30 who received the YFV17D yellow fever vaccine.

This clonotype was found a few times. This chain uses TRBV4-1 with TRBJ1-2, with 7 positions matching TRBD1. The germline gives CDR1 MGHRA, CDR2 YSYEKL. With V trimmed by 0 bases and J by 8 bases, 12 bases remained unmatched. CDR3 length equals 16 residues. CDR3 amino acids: CASSQDKGGRRRGYTF. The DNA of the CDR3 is TGCGCCAGCAGCCAAGATAAAGGGGGCCGGAGAAGAGGCTACACCTTC.

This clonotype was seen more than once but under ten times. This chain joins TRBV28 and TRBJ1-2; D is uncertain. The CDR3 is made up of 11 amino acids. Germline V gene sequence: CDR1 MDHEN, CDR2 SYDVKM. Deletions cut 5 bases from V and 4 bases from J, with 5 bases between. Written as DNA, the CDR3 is TGTGCCAGCAGTCCCTCCTATGGCTACACCTTC. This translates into CASSPSYGYTF.

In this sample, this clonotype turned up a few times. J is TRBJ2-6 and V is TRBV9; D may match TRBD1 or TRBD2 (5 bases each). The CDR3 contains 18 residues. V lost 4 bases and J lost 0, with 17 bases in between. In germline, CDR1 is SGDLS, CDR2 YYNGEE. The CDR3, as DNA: TGTGCCAGCAGCCCCTCTCTGGGACCTCGCTCTGGGGCCAACGTCCTGACTTTC. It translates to CASSPSLGPRSGANVLTF.

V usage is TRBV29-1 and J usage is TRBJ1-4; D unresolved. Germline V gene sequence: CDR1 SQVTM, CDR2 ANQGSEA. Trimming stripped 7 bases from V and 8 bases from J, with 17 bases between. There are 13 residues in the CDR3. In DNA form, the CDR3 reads TGCAGCGGTTCTCAGGCAGGCAGCGAAAAACTGTTTTTT. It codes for CSGSQAGSEKLFF.

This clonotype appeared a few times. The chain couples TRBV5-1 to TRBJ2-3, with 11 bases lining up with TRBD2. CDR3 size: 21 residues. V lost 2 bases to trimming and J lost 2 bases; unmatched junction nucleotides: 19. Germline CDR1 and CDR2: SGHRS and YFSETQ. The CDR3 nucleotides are TGCGCCAGCAGCTTCCCCGGTAGTGTAGCGGGGGGGCTTCGTTCCACAGATACGCAGTATTTT. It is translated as CASSFPGSVAGGLRSTDTQYF. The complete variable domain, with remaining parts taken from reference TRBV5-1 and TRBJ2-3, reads KAGVTQTPRYLIKTRGQQVTLSCSPISGHRSVSWYQQTPGQGLQFLFEYFSETQRNKGNFPGRFSGRQFSNSRSEMNVSTLELGDSALYLCASSFPGSVAGGLRSTDTQYFGPGTRLTVL.

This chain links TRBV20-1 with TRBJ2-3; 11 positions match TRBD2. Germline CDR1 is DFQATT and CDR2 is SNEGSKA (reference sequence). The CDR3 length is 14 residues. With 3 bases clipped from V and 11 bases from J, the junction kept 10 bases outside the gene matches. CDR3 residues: CSASVLAGGKEQYF. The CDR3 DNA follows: TGCAGTGCTAGTGTTCTAGCGGGGGGTAAAGAGCAGTATTTT.

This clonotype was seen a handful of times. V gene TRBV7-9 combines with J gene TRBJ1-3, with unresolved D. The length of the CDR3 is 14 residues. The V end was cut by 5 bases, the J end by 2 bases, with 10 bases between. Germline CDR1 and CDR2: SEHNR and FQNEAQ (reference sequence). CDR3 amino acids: CASSAGSAGNTIYF. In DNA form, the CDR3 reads TGTGCCAGCAGCGCCGGGAGTGCTGGAAACACCATATATTTT.

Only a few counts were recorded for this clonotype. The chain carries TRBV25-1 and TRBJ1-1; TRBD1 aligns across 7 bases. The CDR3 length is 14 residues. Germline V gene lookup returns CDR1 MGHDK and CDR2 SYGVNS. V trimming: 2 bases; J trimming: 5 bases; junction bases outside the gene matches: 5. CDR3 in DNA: TGTGCCAGCAGTGAACGACAGGGCGGAACTGAAGCTTTCTTT. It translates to CASSERQGGTEAFF.

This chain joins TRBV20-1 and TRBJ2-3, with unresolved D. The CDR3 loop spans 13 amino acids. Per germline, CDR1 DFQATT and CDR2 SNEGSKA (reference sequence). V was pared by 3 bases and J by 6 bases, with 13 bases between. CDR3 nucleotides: TGCAGTGCTAGGTCGCCGAACGGGGATACGCAGTATTTT. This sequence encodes CSARSPNGDTQYF.

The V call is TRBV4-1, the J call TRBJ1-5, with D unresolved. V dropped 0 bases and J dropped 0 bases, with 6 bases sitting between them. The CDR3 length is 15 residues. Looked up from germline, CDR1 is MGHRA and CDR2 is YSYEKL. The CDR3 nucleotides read TGCGCCAGCAGCCAAGATCCGTATAGCAATCAGCCCCAGCATTTT. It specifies CASSQDPYSNQPQHF.

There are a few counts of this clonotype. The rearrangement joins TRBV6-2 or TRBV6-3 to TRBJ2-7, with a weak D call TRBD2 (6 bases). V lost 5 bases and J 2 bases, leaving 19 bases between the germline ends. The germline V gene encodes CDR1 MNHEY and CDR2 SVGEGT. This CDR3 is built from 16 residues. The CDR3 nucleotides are TGTGCCAGCAGTCCCCCCCCCTGGCGGGGAGCCTACGAGCAGTACTTC. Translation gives CASSPPPWRGAYEQYF.

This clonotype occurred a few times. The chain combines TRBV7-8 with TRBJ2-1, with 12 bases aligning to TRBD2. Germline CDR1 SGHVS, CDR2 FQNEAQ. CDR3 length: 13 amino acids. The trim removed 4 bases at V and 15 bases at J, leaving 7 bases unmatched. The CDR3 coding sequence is TGTGCCAGCAGCTCCCACACTAGCGGGGGGCGGTTCTTC. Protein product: CASSSHTSGGRFF.

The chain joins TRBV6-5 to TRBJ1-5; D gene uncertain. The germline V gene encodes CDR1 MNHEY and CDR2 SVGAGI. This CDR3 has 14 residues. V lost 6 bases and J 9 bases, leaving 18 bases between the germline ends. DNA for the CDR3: TGTGCCAGCAGCTCCGGGCCCACCCTTAGGCCCCAGCATTTT. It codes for CASSSGPTLRPQHF.

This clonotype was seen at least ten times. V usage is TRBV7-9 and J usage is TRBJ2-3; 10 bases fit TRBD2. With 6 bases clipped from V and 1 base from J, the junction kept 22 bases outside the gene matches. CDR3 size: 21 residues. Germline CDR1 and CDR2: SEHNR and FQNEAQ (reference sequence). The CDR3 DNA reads TGTGCCAGCAGACTTACTCGCCCCATCAGCGGGGGGGCCGATGGCACAGATACGCAGTATTTT. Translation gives CASRLTRPISGGADGTDTQYF.

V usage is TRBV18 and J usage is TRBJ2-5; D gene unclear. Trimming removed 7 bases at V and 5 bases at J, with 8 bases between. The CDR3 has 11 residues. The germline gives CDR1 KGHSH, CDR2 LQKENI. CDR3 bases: TGTGCCAGCTTAGACGAGGAGACCCAGTACTTC. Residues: CASLDEETQYF.

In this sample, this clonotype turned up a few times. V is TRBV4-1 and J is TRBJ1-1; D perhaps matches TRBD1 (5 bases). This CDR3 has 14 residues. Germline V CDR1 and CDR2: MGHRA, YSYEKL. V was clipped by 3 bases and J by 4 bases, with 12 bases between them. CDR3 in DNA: TGCGCCAGCAGCCAGACAGACAGACCCACTGAAGCTTTCTTT. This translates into CASSQTDRPTEAFF.

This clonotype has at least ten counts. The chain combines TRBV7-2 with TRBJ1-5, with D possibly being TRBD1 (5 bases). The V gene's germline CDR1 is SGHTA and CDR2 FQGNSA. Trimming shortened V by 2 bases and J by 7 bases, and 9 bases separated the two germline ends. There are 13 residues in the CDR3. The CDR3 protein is CASSLRGDQPQHF. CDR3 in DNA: TGTGCCAGCAGCTTACGGGGGGACCAGCCCCAGCATTTT.

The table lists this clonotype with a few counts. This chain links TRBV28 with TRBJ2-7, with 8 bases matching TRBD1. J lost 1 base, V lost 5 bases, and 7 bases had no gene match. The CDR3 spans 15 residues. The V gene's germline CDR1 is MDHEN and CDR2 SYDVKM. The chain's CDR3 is CASSTRGTGSYEQYV. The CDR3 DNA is TGTGCCAGCAGTACCCGGGGGACAGGATCCTACGAGCAGTACGTC.

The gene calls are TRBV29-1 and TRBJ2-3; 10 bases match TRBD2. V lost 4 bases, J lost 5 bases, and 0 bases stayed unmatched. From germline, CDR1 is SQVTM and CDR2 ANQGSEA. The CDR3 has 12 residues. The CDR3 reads CSVGLAGDTQYF. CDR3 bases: TGCAGCGTTGGACTAGCGGGAGATACGCAGTATTTT.

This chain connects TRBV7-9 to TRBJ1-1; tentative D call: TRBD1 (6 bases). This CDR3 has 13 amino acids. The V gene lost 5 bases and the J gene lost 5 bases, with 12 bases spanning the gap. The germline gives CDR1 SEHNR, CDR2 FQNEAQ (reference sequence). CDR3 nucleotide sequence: TGTGCCAGCAGCGCTCAGGGGTTGACTGAAGCTTTCTTT. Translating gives CASSAQGLTEAFF.

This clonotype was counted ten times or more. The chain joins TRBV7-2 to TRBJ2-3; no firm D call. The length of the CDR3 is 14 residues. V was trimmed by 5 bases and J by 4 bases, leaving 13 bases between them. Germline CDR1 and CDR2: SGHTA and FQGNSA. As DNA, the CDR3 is TGTGCCAGCAGCGTCCGACTTGTCCCAGATACGCAGTATTTT. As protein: CASSVRLVPDTQYF.

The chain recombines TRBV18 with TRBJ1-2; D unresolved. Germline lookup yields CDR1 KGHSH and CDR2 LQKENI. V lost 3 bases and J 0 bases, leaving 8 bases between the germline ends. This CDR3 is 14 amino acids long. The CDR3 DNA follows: TGTGCCAGCTCACCGCAGGATTCTAACTATGGCTACACCTTC. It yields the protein CASSPQDSNYGYTF.

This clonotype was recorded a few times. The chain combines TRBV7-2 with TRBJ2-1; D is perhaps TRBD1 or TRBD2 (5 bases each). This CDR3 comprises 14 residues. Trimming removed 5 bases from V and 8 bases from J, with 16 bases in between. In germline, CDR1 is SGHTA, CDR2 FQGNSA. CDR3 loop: CASSVMVGRDEQFF. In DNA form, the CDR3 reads TGTGCCAGCAGCGTTATGGTGGGGCGGGATGAGCAGTTCTTC.

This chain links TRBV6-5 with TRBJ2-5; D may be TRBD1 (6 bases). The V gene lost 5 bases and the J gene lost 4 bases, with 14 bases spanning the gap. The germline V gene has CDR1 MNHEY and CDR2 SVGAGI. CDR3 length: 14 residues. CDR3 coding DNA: TGTGCCAGCAGTCGTGGGCAGGGGCGAGAGACCCAGTACTTC. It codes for CASSRGQGRETQYF.

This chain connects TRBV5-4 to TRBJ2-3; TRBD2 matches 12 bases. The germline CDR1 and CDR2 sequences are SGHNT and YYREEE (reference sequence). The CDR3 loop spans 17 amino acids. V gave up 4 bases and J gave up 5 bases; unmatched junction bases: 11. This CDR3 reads CASSTETSGGGGDTQYF. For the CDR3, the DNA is TGTGCCAGCAGCACCGAGACTAGCGGGGGAGGGGGAGATACGCAGTATTTT.

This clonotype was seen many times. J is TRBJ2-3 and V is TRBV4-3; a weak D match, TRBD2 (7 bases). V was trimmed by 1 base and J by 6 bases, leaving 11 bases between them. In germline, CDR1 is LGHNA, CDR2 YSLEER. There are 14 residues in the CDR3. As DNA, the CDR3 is TGCGCCAGCAGCCAAGCGGGGGGCCCGGATACGCAGTATTTT. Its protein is CASSQAGGPDTQYF.

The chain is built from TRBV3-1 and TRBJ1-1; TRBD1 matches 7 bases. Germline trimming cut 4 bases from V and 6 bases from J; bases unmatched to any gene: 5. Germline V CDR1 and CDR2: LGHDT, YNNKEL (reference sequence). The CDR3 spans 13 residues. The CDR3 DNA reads TGTGCCAGCAGCCCAGGGACAGTTGCTGAAGCTTTCTTT. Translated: CASSPGTVAEAFF.